One and the same sample provided the 14 T cell receptor beta chains below, sequenced in a study of blood T cell repertoires in COVID-19. Clones were read by immunoSEQ multiplex PCR, and TCRdb kept only the in-frame ones, dropping some. The repertoire holds about 420,000 clones, with around nine tenths as singletons. Sequencing was performed on peripheral blood. The source is a man aged 18 to 30 with COVID-19, enrolled during active disease.

This chain uses TRBV5-1 with TRBJ2-7; TRBD2 aligns across 11 bases. Germline loops: CDR1 SGHRS, CDR2 YFSETQ. The CDR3 contains 15 residues. V shed 3 bases and J 4 bases; nucleotides not matched to a gene: 6. The CDR3 DNA reads TGCGCCAGCAGCTCCATTCTAGCGGGGGGATACGAGCAGTACTTC. It translates to CASSSILAGGYEQYF.

The chain employs TRBV28 and TRBJ2-7; perhaps TRBD2 as D (5 bases). With 7 bases removed from V and 2 bases from J, the gap between germline ends came to 15 bases. The length of the CDR3 is 14 residues. Germline CDR1 reads MDHEN; CDR2 reads SYDVKM. CDR3 residues: CASTALAGTYEQYF. The CDR3 bases are TGTGCCAGCACCGCCCTGGCCGGGACCTACGAGCAGTACTTC. The whole variable domain, filled in from reference TRBV28 and TRBJ2-7, reads DVKVTQSSRYLVKRTGEKVFLECVQDMDHENMFWYRQDPGLGLRLIYFSYDVKMKEKGDIPEGYSVSREKKERFSLILESASTNQTSMYLCASTALAGTYEQYFGPGTRLTVT.

The V call is TRBV28, the J call TRBJ1-6; 10 nucleotides match TRBD1. The germline V gene has CDR1 MDHEN and CDR2 SYDVKM. V shed 6 bases and J 10 bases; nucleotides not matched to a gene: 9. This CDR3 has 15 amino acids. This CDR3 is CASRPPGQGRSPLHF. CDR3 nucleotides: TGTGCCAGCAGGCCCCCGGGACAGGGGAGATCACCCCTCCACTTT.

This clone was picked up one time. The chain uses TRBV9 and TRBJ2-7; TRBD2 agrees at 13 bases. Losses at the gene ends were 2 bases for V and 7 bases for J; bases not matched to a gene: 3. The CDR3 contains 14 residues. Germline CDR1 SGDLS, CDR2 YYNGEE. In nucleotides, the CDR3 is TGTGCCAGCAGCGTTGAGACTAGCGGGGGGGAGCAGTACTTC. The encoded protein is CASSVETSGGEQYF.

This chain connects TRBV18 to TRBJ2-2; 11 positions match TRBD2. Germline V gives CDR1 KGHSH, CDR2 LQKENI. V shed 5 bases and J 1 base; nucleotides not matched to a gene: 9. The CDR3 is made up of 18 amino acids. CDR3 sequence (DNA): TGTGCCAGCTCATCGCTGCCGGGACTAGCGGTGAACACCGGGGAGCTGTTTTTT. Encoded protein: CASSSLPGLAVNTGELFF. Complete variable domain (other parts from reference TRBV18 and TRBJ2-2): NAGVMQNPRHLVRRRGQEARLRCSPMKGHSHVYWYRQLPEEGLKFMVYLQKENIIDESGMPKERFSAEFPKEGPSILRIQQVVRGDSAAYFCASSSLPGLAVNTGELFFGEGSRLTVL.

This clone was found a few times. The rearrangement uses TRBV6-2 or TRBV6-3 and TRBJ2-1; D is unresolved. Germline CDR1 MNHEY, CDR2 SVGEGT. The CDR3 runs to 19 residues. V was trimmed by 0 bases and J by 5 bases, leaving 23 bases between them. The chain's CDR3 is CASSYSTPRSLDANNEQFF. Written as DNA, the CDR3 is TGTGCCAGCAGTTACTCGACGCCCAGGTCTCTTGATGCTAACAATGAGCAGTTCTTC.

The J gene is TRBJ2-1, the V gene TRBV5-4; TRBD1 might be the D (6 bases). CDR3 length: 16 residues. Trimming pared 4 bases from V and 0 bases from J, leaving 14 bases between. Germline values: CDR1 SGHNT, CDR2 YYREEE (reference sequence). The CDR3 loop is CASSLGGQSSYNEQFF. CDR3 bases: TGTGCCAGCAGCCTAGGCGGACAGAGCTCCTACAATGAGCAGTTCTTC.

In DNA form, the CDR3 reads TGTGCCAGTAGCCCGGGGGATACGCAGTATTTT. As protein: CASSPGDTQYF. V and J are TRBV19 and TRBJ2-3, with a weak D call TRBD2 (5 bases). The CDR3 is made up of 11 amino acids. CDR1 is LNHDA and CDR2 is SQIVND in the germline V gene (reference sequence). Between the trimmed V and J ends, which lost 6 bases and 6 bases, there was a span of 7 bases.

The chain is built from TRBV7-9 and TRBJ2-7; 9 bases match TRBD1. This CDR3 contains 19 residues. Trimming at V came to 4 bases and at J to 1 base, leaving 17 bases not matched to a gene. Germline CDR1 reads SEHNR; CDR2 reads FQNEAQ (reference sequence). The CDR3 sequence is CASSSRDRVSTIPSYEQYF. The DNA of the CDR3 is TGTGCCAGCAGCTCCCGGGACAGGGTCTCCACGATCCCATCCTACGAGCAGTACTTC.

The chain links TRBV4-2 to TRBJ2-7; 8 bases match TRBD2. The junction had 13 bases not matched to a gene; V was cut back by 1 base and J by 5 bases. Germline-derived CDR1 and CDR2 are LGHNA and YNFKEQ. The CDR3 spans 17 residues. CDR3 amino acids: CASSQGTGGPFLDEQYF. Here the CDR3 DNA reads TGTGCCAGCAGCCAAGGAACGGGAGGGCCTTTTCTGGACGAGCAGTACTTC.

V is TRBV18 and J is TRBJ2-5; D gene uncertain. CDR3 length: 16 residues. Trimming stripped 3 bases from V and 2 bases from J, with 16 bases between. The V gene's germline CDR1 is KGHSH and CDR2 LQKENI. The CDR3 loop reads CASSPTTPTYQETQYF. The CDR3 DNA sequence: TGTGCCAGCTCACCGACGACGCCGACTTATCAAGAGACCCAGTACTTC.

The chain joins TRBV14 to TRBJ2-1, with no clear D. Germline CDR1 SGHDN, CDR2 FVKESK. Trimming removed 5 bases from V and 6 bases from J, with 17 bases in between. CDR3 length: 15 amino acids. The CDR3 sequence: CASSSYGGRGNEQFF. The DNA for the CDR3 is TGTGCCAGCAGCTCCTACGGCGGAAGAGGCAATGAGCAGTTCTTC.

The chain joins TRBV5-6 to TRBJ2-3; TRBD1 might be the D (6 bases). Per the germline V gene, CDR1 is SGHDT and CDR2 is YYEEEE. The CDR3 length is 14 residues. Deletions cut 1 base from V and 6 bases from J, with 12 bases between. Written as DNA, the CDR3 is TGTGCCAGCAGCTTGCAGGGGTCCCCGGATACGCAGTATTTT. This gives the protein CASSLQGSPDTQYF.

V is TRBV7-9 and J is TRBJ2-5, with a weak D call TRBD2 (6 bases). V was shortened by 0 bases and J by 5 bases, with 16 bases between the two germline ends. Germline V gene sequence: CDR1 SEHNR, CDR2 FQNEAQ (reference sequence). The CDR3 runs to 16 residues. The CDR3 reads CASSLAVGEVWETQYF. CDR3 DNA: TGTGCCAGCAGCTTAGCGGTTGGGGAGGTGTGGGAGACCCAGTACTTC.